This TCR beta chain was profiled in a study of blood T cell repertoires in COVID-19. V trimming: 2 bases; J trimming: 12 bases; junction bases outside the gene matches: 10. The CDR3 spans 16 residues. Germline CDR1 KGHDR, CDR2 SFDVKD. Researchers sorted participants into cohorts using their self-reported clinical history. Per the original methods: From reference gene primer amplification, estimates of nucleated cell counts were derived. Only in-frame clones appear in the TCRdb table, and some are missing; sequencing was by immunoSEQ multiplex PCR. Clone size and V and J calls were adopted from that table, with D and trimming inferred from the DNA. The sample consists of some 340,000 clones, more than 70% of them appearing once.

This sequence joins TRBV24-1 and TRBJ2-1; 12 bases match TRBD1. The sample taken for sequencing was PBMCs or T cells enriched from blood (not recorded which). The receptor was derived from a woman aged 30 to 39 who had recovered from COVID-19. The CDR3 region is CATSDSARDRGRGQFF. The CDR3 nucleotides read TGTGCCACCAGTGATTCAGCAAGGGACAGGGGGCGGGGGCAGTTCTTC.